Reported below is one T cell receptor beta chain. The data belong to a study of T cell responses to AZD1222 COVID-19 vaccine. The repertoire was sequenced with immunoSEQ multiplex PCR; TCRdb's copy has only in-frame clones and lacks some. The sample lists around 150,000 clones; more than 75% were seen once. Trimming left V 4 bases short and J 7 bases short, with 15 bases between. The CDR3 has 15 residues. Germline CDR1 is SGDLS and CDR2 is YYNGEE. The chain couples TRBV9 to TRBJ1-6, with D possibly TRBD1 on 5 matching bases. The source material was peripheral blood, sampled on day 0 of AZD1222 vaccination. This TCR derives from an adult in good health. This chain's CDR3 is CASSPRGAENSPLHF. The DNA for the CDR3 is TGTGCCAGCAGCCCAAGAGGGGCTGAAAATTCACCCCTCCACTTT.